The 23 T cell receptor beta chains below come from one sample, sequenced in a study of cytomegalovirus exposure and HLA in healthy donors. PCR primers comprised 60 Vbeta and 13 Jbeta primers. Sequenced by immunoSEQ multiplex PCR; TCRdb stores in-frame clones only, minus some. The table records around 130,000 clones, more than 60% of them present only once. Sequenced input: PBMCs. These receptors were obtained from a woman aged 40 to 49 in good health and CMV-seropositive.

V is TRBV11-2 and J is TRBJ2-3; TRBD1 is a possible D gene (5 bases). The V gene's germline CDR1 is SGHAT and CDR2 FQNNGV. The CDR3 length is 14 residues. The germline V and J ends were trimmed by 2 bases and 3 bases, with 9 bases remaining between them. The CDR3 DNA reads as TGTGCCAGCAGCTTATCCAGGGCAACAGATACGCAGTATTTT. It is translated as CASSLSRATDTQYF.

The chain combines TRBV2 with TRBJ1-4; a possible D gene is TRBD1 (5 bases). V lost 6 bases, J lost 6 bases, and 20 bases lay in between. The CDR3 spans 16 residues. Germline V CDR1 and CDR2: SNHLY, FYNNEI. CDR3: CASRERGHRRDEKLFF. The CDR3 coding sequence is TGTGCCAGCAGAGAGAGAGGACACCGGAGGGATGAAAAACTGTTTTTT.

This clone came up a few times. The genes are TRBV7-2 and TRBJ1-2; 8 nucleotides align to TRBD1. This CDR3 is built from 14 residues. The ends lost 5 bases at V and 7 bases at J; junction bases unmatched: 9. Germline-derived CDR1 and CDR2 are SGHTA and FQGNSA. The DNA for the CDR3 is TGTGCCAGCAGCCGTTCAGGGGGCGCAAGTGGCTACACCTTC. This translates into CASSRSGGASGYTF. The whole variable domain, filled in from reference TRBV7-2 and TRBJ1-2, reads GAGVSQSPSNKVTEKGKDVELRCDPISGHTALYWYRQSLGQGLEFLIYFQGNSAPDKSGLPSDRFSAERTGGSVSTLTIQRTQQEDSAVYLCASSRSGGASGYTFGSGTRLTVV.

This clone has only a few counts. The CDR3 region is CASSDTWRSQGGAFF. The CDR3 nucleotides read TGTGCCAGCAGTGACACATGGCGAAGTCAGGGGGGAGCTTTCTTT. The V gene is TRBV6-1, the J gene TRBJ1-1; 7 positions match TRBD1. CDR3 length equals 15 residues. J lost 10 bases, V lost 3 bases, and 14 bases had no gene match. Germline CDR1 and CDR2: MNHNS and SASEGT.

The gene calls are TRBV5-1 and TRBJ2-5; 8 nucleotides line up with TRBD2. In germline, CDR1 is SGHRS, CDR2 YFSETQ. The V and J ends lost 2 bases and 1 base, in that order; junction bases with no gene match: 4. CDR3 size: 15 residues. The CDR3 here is CASSLTGGRQETQYF. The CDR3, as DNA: TGCGCCAGCAGCTTAACGGGGGGGCGCCAAGAGACCCAGTACTTC.

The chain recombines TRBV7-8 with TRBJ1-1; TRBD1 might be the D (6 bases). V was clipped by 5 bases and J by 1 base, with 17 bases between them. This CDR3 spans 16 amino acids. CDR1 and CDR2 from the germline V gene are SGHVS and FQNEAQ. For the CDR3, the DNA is TGTGCCAGCAGCGCCCGAGACAGGTTCGGGAACACTGAAGCTTTCTTT. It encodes CASSARDRFGNTEAFF.

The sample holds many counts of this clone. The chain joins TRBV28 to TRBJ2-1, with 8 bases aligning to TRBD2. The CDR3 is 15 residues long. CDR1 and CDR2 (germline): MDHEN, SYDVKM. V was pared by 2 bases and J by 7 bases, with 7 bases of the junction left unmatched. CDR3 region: CASSLLAGGANEQFF. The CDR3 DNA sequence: TGTGCCAGCAGTTTACTCGCCGGGGGGGCAAATGAGCAGTTCTTC.

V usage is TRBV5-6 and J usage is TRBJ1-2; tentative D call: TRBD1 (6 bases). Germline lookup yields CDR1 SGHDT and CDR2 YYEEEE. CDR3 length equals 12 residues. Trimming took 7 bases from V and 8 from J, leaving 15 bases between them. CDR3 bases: TGTGCCAGCGGGACAACCTGGGGAGGCTACACCTTC. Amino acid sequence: CASGTTWGGYTF.

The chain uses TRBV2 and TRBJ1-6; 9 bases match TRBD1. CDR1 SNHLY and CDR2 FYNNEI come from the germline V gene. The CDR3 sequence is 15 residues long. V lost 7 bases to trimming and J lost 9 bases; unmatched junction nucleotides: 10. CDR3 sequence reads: CASTAVPGQGSPLHF. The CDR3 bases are TGTGCCAGCACTGCAGTCCCGGGACAGGGTTCACCCCTCCACTTT.

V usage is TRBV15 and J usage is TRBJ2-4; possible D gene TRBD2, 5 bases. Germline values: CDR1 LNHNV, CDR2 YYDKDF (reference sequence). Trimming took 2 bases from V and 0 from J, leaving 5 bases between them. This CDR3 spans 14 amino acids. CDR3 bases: TGTGCCACCAGCAGACGGGGAGCCAAAAACATTCAGTACTTC. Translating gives CATSRRGAKNIQYF.

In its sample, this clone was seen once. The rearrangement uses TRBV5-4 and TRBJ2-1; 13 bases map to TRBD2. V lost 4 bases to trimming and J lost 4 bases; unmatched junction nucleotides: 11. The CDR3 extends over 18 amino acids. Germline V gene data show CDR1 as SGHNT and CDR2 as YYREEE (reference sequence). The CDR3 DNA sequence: TGTGCCAGCAGCCCCCACGGACTAGCGGGGGATGTATACAATGAGCAGTTCTTC. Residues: CASSPHGLAGDVYNEQFF.

In DNA, the CDR3 is TGCGCCAGCAGCCCGGGACTAGCGGTTAACACCGGGGAGCTGTTTTTT. This encodes CASSPGLAVNTGELFF. The V gene is TRBV4-3, the J gene TRBJ2-2, with TRBD2 matching over 11 bases. The germline V gene has CDR1 LGHNA and CDR2 YSLEER. V lost 4 bases and J lost 2; bases outside the gene matches: 3. CDR3 size: 16 residues.

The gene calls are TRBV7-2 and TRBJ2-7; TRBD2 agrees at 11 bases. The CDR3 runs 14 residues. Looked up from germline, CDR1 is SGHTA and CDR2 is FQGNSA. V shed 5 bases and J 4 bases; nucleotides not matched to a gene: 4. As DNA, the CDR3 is TGTGCCAGCAGCGCTAGCGGGGGGTTATACGAGCAGTACTTC. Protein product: CASSASGGLYEQYF. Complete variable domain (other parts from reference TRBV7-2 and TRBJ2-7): GAGVSQSPSNKVTEKGKDVELRCDPISGHTALYWYRQSLGQGLEFLIYFQGNSAPDKSGLPSDRFSAERTGGSVSTLTIQRTQQEDSAVYLCASSASGGLYEQYFGPGTRLTVT.

CDR3 coding DNA: TGTGCCAGCAGCCGGGGCGGGGGGGCAGCAGATACGCAGTATTTT. Amino acid sequence: CASSRGGGAADTQYF. J is TRBJ2-3 and V is TRBV9; 9 bases map to TRBD2. The CDR3 runs to 15 residues. With V trimmed by 4 bases and J by 4 bases, 7 bases remained unmatched. CDR1 is SGDLS and CDR2 is YYNGEE in the germline V gene.

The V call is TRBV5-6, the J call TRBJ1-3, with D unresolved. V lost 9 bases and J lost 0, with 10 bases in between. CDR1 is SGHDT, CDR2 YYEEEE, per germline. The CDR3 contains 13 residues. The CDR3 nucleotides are TGTGCCACCCAAGCGATCTCTGGAAACACCATATATTTT. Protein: CATQAISGNTIYF.

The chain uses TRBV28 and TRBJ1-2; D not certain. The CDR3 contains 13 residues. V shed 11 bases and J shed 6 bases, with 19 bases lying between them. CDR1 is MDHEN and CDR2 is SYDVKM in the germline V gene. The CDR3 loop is CAVRTGPSDGYTF. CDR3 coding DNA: TGTGCCGTTCGGACCGGGCCTAGCGATGGCTACACCTTC.

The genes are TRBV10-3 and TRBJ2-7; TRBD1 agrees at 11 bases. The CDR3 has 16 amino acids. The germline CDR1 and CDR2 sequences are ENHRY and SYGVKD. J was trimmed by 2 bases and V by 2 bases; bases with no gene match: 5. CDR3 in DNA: TGTGCCATCAGTGAGCCGGGACAGGGGGGAACCTACGAGCAGTACTTC. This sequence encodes CAISEPGQGGTYEQYF.

The CDR3 DNA reads TGTGCCAGCAGTCTACAGGGGGTAGCCTACGAGCAGTACTTC. It encodes CASSLQGVAYEQYF. The V and J genes are TRBV6-5 and TRBJ2-7; 8 positions agree with TRBD1. V was clipped by 5 bases and J by 2 bases; unmatched bases: 5. This CDR3 is built from 14 residues. The V gene's germline CDR1 is MNHEY and CDR2 SVGAGI.

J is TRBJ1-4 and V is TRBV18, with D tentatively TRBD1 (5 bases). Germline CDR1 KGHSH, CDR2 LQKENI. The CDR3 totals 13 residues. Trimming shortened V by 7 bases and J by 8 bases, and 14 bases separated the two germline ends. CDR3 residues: CASFRSEGEKLFF. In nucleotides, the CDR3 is TGTGCCAGCTTTAGATCGGAGGGGGAAAAACTGTTTTTT.

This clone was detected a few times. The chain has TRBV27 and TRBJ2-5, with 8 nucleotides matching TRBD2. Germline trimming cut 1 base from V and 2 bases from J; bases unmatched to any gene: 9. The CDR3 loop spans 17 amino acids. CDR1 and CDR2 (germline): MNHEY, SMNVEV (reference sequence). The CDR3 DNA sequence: TGTGCCAGCAGTTTATGGGGACTAGGTTCTGAACAAGAGACCCAGTACTTC. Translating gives CASSLWGLGSEQETQYF.

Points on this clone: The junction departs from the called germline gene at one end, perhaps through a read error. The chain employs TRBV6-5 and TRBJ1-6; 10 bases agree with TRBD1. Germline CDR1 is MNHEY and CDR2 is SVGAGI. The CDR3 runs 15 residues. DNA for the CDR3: TGTGCCAGCAGTCCGGGGACAGGGGTTCCATCACTCCTCCACTTT. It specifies CASSPGTGVPSLLHF.

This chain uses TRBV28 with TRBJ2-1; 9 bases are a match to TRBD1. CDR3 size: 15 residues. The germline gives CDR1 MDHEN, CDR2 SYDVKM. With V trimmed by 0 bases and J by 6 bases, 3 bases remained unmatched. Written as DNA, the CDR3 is TGTGCCAGCAGTTTATGGGGACAGGGTGGCAATGAGCAGTTCTTC. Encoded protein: CASSLWGQGGNEQFF.

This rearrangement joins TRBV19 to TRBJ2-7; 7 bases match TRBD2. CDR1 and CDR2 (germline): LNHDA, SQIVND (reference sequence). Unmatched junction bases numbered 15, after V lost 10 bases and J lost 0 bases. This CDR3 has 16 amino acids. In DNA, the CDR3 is TGTGCCACCCCAGGAATTCTAGCGGACCTCTCCTACGAGCAGTACTTC. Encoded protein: CATPGILADLSYEQYF.